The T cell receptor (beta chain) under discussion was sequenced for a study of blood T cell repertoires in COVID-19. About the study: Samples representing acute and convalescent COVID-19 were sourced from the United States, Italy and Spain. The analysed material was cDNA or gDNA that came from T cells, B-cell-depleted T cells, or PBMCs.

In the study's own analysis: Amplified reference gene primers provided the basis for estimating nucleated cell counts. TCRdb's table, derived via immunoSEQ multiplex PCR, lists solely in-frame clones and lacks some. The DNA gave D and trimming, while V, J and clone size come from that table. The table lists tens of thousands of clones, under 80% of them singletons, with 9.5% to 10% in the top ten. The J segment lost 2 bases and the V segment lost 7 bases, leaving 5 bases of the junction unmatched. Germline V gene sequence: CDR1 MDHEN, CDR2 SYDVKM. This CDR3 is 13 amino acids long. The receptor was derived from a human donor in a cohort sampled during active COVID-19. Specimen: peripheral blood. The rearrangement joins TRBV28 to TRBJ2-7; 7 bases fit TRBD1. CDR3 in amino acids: CASTPGQPYEQYF. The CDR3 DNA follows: TGTGCCAGCACCCCGGGACAGCCCTACGAGCAGTACTTC.